This T cell receptor beta chain was identified in a study of CD8 T cells in Susac syndrome. At the level of the study: When their blood was taken, the Susac syndrome patients had either not yet had any therapy, were taking corticosteroids, or were taking intravenous immunoglobulin alone.

Germline-derived CDR1 and CDR2 are SGHTA and FQGNSA. This CDR3 is built from 14 residues. With 8 bases removed from V and 1 base from J, the gap between germline ends came to 14 bases. Negative isolation was used for CD8+ and CD4+ T cells, and FACS enrichment was applied to TEMRA cells. After extraction with the RNeasy kit, about 0.5 to 1 ug of the RNA was reverse transcribed using random hexamers. TCRdb passed the immunoSEQ multiplex PCR reads through MiXCR, listing each CDR3 protein once. The data hold around 170,000 distinct CDR3 sequences, with more than 95% observed a single time. The rearrangement joins TRBV7-2 to TRBJ2-5; no reliable D call. The receptor was isolated from a human donor with Susac syndrome. Sample: CD4+ T cells from PBMCs. CDR3 region: CASALEQLQETQYF. The CDR3 DNA is TGTGCCAGCGCTCTGGAACAGCTCCAAGAGACCCAGTACTTC. Looking up the rest from reference TRBV7-2 and TRBJ2-5 gives the full variable domain: GAGVSQSPSNKVTEKGKDVELRCDPISGHTALYWYRQSLGQGLEFLIYFQGNSAPDKSGLPSDRFSAERTGGSVSTLTIQRTQQEDSAVYLCASALEQLQETQYFGPGTRLLVL.